This T cell receptor beta chain was observed in a study of T-cell memory formation after mild COVID-19. Regarding the study as a whole: Clones shrinking from day 15 to 85 showed even CD4/CD8 mixes; later expanders tilted CD4+. Within pre-infection memory, some responding clones were found, suggesting cross-reactive memory joined.

TCRdb re-called the 5' RACE reads with MiXCR, one entry per CDR3 protein. This table has around 300,000 distinct CDR3 sequences, approximately 14% appearing once. Comment on this clonotype: What it binds is unknown.

Germline CDR1 MGHRA, CDR2 YSYEKL. V lost 4 bases and J lost 1, with 20 bases in between. This CDR3 is built from 17 residues. V gene TRBV4-1 combines with J gene TRBJ2-7, with D unclear. This receptor was obtained from a man aged 18 to 29 who had mild COVID-19 (a few samples of this study predate the infection). Cell type and time point are not known. Source material: PBMCs or a T cell subset sorted from them (not recorded which). CDR3 sequence reads: CASSPKEPALPSYEQYF. Here the CDR3 DNA reads TGCGCCAGCAGCCCCAAGGAGCCAGCCCTACCTTCCTACGAGCAGTACTTC.